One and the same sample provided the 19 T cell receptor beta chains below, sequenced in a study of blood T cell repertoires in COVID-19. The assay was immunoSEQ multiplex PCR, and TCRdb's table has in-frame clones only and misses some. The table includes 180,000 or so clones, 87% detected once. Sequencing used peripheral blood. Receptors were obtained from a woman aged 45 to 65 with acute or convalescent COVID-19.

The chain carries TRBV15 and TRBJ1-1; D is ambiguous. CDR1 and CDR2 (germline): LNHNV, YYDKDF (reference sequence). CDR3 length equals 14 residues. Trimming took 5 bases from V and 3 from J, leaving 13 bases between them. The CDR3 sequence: CATSPAGTYTEAFF. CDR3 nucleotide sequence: TGTGCCACCAGCCCGGCGGGCACCTACACTGAAGCTTTCTTT. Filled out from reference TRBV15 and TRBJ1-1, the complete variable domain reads DAMVIQNPRYQVTQFGKPVTLSCSQTLNHNVMYWYQQKSSQAPKLLFHYYDKDFNNEADTPDNFQSRRPNTSFCFLDIRSPGLGDTAMYLCATSPAGTYTEAFFGQGTRLTVV.

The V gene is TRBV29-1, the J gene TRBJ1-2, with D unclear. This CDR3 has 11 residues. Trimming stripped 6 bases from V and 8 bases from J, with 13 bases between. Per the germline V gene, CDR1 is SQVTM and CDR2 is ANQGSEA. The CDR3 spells CSVRGIRGYTF. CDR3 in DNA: TGCAGCGTCCGGGGAATAAGGGGCTACACCTTC.

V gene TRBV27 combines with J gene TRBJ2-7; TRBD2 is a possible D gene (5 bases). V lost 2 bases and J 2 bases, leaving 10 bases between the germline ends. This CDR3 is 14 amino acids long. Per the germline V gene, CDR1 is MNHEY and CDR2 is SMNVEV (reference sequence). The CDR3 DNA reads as TGTGCCAGCAGTTTAACGCCGGAGGCCTACGAGCAGTACTTC. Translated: CASSLTPEAYEQYF.

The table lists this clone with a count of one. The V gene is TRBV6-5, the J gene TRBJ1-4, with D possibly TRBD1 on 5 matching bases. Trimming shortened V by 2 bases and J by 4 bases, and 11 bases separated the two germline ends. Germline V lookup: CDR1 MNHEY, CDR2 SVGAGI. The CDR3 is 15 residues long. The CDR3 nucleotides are TGTGCCAGCAGTTACGGGGGGTTGGGTAATGAAAAACTGTTTTTT. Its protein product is CASSYGGLGNEKLFF.

The CDR3 nucleotides are TGTGCCACCAGCCCCTTGAGGGACAGGTCTTCACCCCTCCACTTT. Translated, it gives CATSPLRDRSSPLHF. J is TRBJ1-6 and V is TRBV15; 8 bases align to TRBD1. CDR1 is LNHNV, CDR2 YYDKDF, per germline (reference sequence). There are 15 residues in the CDR3. V lost 5 bases to trimming and J lost 9 bases; unmatched junction nucleotides: 9. Full variable domain (missing parts from reference TRBV15 and TRBJ1-6): DAMVIQNPRYQVTQFGKPVTLSCSQTLNHNVMYWYQQKSSQAPKLLFHYYDKDFNNEADTPDNFQSRRPNTSFCFLDIRSPGLGDTAMYLCATSPLRDRSSPLHFGNGTRLTVT.

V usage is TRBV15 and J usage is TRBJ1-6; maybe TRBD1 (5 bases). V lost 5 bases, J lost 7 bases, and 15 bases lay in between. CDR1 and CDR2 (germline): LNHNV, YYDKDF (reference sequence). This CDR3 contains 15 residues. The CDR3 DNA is TGTGCCACCAGCCCTCAAGGGTGGGGCAATTCACCCCTCCACTTT. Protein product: CATSPQGWGNSPLHF.

CDR3 sequence: CASSPPKQGVTGELFF. The CDR3 region has the DNA TGTGCCAGCTCACCACCAAAACAGGGGGTGACCGGGGAGCTGTTTTTT. This chain uses TRBV18 with TRBJ2-2; 8 bases are shared with TRBD1. Looked up from germline, CDR1 is KGHSH and CDR2 is LQKENI. The CDR3 is 16 residues long. With 0 bases clipped from V and 5 bases from J, the junction kept 5 bases outside the gene matches.

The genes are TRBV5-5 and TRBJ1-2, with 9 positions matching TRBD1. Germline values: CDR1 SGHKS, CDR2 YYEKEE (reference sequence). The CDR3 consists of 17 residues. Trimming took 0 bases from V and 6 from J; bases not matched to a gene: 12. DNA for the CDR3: TGTGCCAGCAGCTTGGTCCTCGGGAACAGGGGGCAGGATGGCTACACCTTC. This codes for CASSLVLGNRGQDGYTF.

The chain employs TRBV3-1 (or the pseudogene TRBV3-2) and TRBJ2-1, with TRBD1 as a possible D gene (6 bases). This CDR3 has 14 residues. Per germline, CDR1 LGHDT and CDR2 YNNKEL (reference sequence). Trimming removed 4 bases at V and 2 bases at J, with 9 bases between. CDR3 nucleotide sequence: TGTGCCAGCAGCCTGGGGGCGGCCTACAATGAGCAGTTCTTC. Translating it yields CASSLGAAYNEQFF.

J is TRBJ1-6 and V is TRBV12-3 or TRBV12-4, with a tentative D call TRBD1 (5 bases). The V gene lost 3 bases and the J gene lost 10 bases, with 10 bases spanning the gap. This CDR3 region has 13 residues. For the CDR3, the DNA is TGTGCCAGCAGTTTTCAGGGTCGCTCACCCCTCCACTTT. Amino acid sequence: CASSFQGRSPLHF.

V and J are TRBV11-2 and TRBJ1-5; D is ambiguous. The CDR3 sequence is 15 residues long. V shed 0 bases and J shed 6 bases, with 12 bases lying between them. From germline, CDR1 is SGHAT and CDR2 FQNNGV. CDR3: CASSLDGGFGQPQHF. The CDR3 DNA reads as TGTGCCAGCAGCTTAGATGGAGGGTTCGGTCAGCCCCAGCATTTT.

CDR3 region: CACFNGASYEQYF. CDR3 nucleotides: TGTGCCTGCTTTAATGGGGCCTCCTACGAGCAGTACTTC. The genes are TRBV30 and TRBJ2-7; D is perhaps TRBD1 (5 bases). This CDR3 has 13 amino acids. Trimming pared 6 bases from V and 0 bases from J, leaving 12 bases between. Germline CDR1 GTSNPN, CDR2 SVGIG (reference sequence).

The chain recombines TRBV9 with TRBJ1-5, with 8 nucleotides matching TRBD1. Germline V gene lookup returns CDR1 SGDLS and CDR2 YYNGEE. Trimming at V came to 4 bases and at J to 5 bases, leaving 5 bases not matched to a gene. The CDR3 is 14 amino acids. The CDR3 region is CASSLGQGYQPQHF. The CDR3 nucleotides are TGTGCCAGCAGCCTCGGACAGGGTTATCAGCCCCAGCATTTT.

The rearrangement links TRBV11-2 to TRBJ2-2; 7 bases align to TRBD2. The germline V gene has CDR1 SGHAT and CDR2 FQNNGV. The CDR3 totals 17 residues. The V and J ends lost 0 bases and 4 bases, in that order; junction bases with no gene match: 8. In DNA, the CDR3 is TGTGCCAGCAGCTTAGATCGGGGGACTATATCCACCGGGGAGCTGTTTTTT. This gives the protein CASSLDRGTISTGELFF. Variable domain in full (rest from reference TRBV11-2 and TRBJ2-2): EAGVAQSPRYKIIEKRQSVAFWCNPISGHATLYWYQQILGQGPKLLIQFQNNGVVDDSQLPKDRFSAERLKGVDSTLKIQPAKLEDSAVYLCASSLDRGTISTGELFFGEGSRLTVL.

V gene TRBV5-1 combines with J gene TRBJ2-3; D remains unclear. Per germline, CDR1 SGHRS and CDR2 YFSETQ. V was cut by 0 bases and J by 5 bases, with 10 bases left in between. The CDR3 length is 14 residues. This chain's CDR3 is CASSLERDRDTQYF. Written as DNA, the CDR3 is TGCGCCAGCAGCTTGGAGCGAGATAGAGATACGCAGTATTTT.

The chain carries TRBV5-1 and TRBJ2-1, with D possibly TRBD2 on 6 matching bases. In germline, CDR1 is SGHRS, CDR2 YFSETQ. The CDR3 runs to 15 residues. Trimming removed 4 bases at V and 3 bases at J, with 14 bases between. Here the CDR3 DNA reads TGCGCCAGCAGCATGTCTTCCGGGAGCTACAATGAGCAGTTCTTC. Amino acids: CASSMSSGSYNEQFF.

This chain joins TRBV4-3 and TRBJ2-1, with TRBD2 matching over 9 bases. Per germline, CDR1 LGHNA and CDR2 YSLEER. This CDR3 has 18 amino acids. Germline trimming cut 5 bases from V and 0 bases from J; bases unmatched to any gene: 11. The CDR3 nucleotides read TGCGCCAGCAGCGACGCACTAGCGGGTCACCACTCCTACAATGAGCAGTTCTTC. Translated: CASSDALAGHHSYNEQFF.

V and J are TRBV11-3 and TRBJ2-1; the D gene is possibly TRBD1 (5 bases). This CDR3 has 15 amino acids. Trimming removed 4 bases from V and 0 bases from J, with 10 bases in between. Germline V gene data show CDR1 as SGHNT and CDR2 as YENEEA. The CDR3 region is CASSSGHLSYNEQFF. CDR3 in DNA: TGTGCCAGCAGCTCCGGACACCTCTCCTACAATGAGCAGTTCTTC.

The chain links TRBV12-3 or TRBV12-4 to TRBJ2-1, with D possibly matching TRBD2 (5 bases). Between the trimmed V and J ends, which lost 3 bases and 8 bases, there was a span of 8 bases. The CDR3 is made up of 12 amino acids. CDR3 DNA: TGTGCCAGCAGTTTGCGCGGGTATGAGCAGTTCTTC. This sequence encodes CASSLRGYEQFF.